The 4 T cell receptor beta chains given below trace back to one sample, sequenced in a study of cytomegalovirus exposure and HLA in healthy donors. The table came from immunoSEQ multiplex PCR; TCRdb's copy has only in-frame clones and leaves some out. The sample holds over 75,000 clones, approximately 81% seen once. The sequenced material came from PBMCs. The receptors here all came from a man between 18 and 35 years old in good health and CMV-seropositive.

The chain couples TRBV27 to TRBJ2-5; D is perhaps TRBD1 (6 bases). CDR3 length: 14 residues. The germline CDR1 and CDR2 sequences are MNHEY and SMNVEV (reference sequence). Trimming shortened V by 6 bases and J by 5 bases, and 16 bases separated the two germline ends. This CDR3 is CASRGAGVAETQYF. The CDR3 nucleotides read TGTGCCAGCAGGGGGGCAGGGGTCGCGGAGACCCAGTACTTC.

The chain carries TRBV19 and TRBJ1-1; 7 positions match TRBD1. The germline V gene encodes CDR1 LNHDA and CDR2 SQIVND (reference sequence). The V segment lost 9 bases and the J segment 3 bases; nucleotides outside the gene matches: 7. CDR3 length equals 13 residues. The CDR3 spells CASLDREDTEAFF. In nucleotides, the CDR3 is TGTGCCAGCTTAGACAGGGAGGACACTGAAGCTTTCTTT.

The V and J genes are TRBV28 and TRBJ2-1, with D maybe TRBD2 (5 bases). Trimming removed 6 bases at V and 5 bases at J, with 11 bases between. Germline-derived CDR1 and CDR2 are MDHEN and SYDVKM. The CDR3 has 13 amino acids. The DNA for the CDR3 is TGTGCCAGCAGGGGAGACCCTCACAATGAGCAGTTCTTC. It encodes CASRGDPHNEQFF.

The chain links TRBV6-9 to TRBJ1-2, with D possibly being TRBD1 (6 bases). The CDR3 is 15 amino acids. V gave up 4 bases and J gave up 7 bases, with 19 bases separating them. Germline V gives CDR1 MNHGY, CDR2 SVAAGI. The CDR3 reads CASSFLTEQGSGYTF. Here the CDR3 DNA reads TGTGCCAGCAGTTTCCTCACCGAGCAGGGGTCTGGCTACACCTTC.